The entry below describes one T cell receptor (beta chain). This sample was included in a study of tumor-infiltrating lymphocytes in primary liver carcinoma. Constant-region priming of about 520 ng total RNA yielded TCR beta cDNA. What produced the TCR beta libraries was three nested multiplex PCR rounds using slightly modified ARM-PCR. For roughly 11 cycles apiece, the opening two PCR rounds ran with TRBV1-TRBV30 forward primers and a C-beta reverse primer. TCRdb re-derived calls from the multiplex PCR reads in MiXCR, one entry per CDR3 protein. The sample yields approximately 310,000 distinct CDR3 sequences, roughly 60% seen once. RNA was extracted from whole blood without cell sorting, alongside germline DNA. This CDR3 contains 13 residues. Germline-derived CDR1 and CDR2 are GTSNPN and SVGIG (reference sequence). Trimming removed 5 bases at V and 7 bases at J, with 15 bases between.

Sequencing input: peripheral blood. The chain carries TRBV30 and TRBJ1-5; D not certain. The source is a man aged 35 to 55 with primary liver carcinoma and hepatitis B virus infection. The CDR3 DNA is TGTGCCTGGCAGACATGGGGTAGACAGCCCCAGCATTTT. Encoded protein: CAWQTWGRQPQHF.